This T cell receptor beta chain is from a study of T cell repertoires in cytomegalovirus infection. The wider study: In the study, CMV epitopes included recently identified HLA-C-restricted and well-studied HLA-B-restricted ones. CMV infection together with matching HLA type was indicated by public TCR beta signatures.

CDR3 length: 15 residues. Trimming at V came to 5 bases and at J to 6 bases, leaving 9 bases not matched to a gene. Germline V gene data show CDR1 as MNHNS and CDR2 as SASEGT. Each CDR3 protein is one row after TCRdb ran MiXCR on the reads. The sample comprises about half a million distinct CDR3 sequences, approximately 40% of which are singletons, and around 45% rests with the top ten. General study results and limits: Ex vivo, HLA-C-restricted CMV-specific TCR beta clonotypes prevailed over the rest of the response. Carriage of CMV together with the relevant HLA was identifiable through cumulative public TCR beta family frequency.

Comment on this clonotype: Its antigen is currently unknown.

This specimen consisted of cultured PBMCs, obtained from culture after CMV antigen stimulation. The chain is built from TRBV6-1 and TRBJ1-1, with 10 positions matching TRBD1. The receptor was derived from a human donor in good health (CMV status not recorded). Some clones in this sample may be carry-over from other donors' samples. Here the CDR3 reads CASSNRQGAVAEAFF. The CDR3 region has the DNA TGTGCCAGCAGTAACCGACAGGGGGCAGTCGCTGAAGCTTTCTTT.